The entry below gives a single TCR beta chain sequence along with its context. V lost 4 bases and J lost 3, with 15 bases in between. The CDR3 covers 15 residues. Germline CDR1 reads SGDLS; CDR2 reads YYNGEE. This specimen belongs to a study of blood T cell repertoires in COVID-19. Repertoires were generated with immunoSEQ multiplex PCR, while TCRdb's copy carries only in-frame clones and drops some. The repertoire holds a few hundred thousand clones, 88% seen once, with about 0.94% in the top ten. Specimen: PBMCs or T cells enriched from blood (not recorded which). This clonotype was sampled from a woman aged 25 to 39 who had been exposed to COVID-19. The V gene is TRBV9, the J gene TRBJ2-3; possible D gene TRBD1, 6 bases. The CDR3 DNA reads as TGTGCCAGCAGCTTAGGGGTAGGGGGAACAGATACGCAGTATTTT. This codes for CASSLGVGGTDTQYF.